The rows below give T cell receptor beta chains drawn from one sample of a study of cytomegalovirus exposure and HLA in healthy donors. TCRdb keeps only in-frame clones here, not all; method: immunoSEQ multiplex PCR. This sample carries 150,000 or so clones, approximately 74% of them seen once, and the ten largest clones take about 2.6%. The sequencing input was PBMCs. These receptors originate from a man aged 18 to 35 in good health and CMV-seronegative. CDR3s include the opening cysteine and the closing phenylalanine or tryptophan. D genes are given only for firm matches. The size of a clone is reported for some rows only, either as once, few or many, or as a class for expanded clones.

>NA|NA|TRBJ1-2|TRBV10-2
TGCGCCAGCAGTGAGTCGGTCGACAGTGGCTACACCTTC
CASSESVDSGYTF
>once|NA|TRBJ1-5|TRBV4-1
TGCGCCAGCAGCGAATGGCCGCAGGGAGGTCAGCCCCAGCATTTT
CASSEWPQGGQPQHF
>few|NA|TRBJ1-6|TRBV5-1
TGCGCCAGCAGCTTGGCGCAGCGGAGGTTCCAGGCTCCCCTCCACTTT
CASSLAQRRFQAPLHF
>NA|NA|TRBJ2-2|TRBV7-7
TGTGCCAGCAGCTCGGCGGAAGACACCGGGGAGCTGTTTTTT
CASSSAEDTGELFF
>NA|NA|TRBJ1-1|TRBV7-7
TGTGCCAGCAGCGCCTTTTTGGGGGGGGAAGCTTTCTTT
CASSAFLGGEAFF
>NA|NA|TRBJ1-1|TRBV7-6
TGTGCCAGCAGCTTAGGGGCTTCGATCGGGGGACTGAGGGTATTAGGCACTGAAGCTTTCTTT
CASSLGASIGGLRVLGTEAFF
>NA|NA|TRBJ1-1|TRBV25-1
TGTGCCAGCAGTGATGACTACCAGTTGAACACTGAAGCTTTCTTT
CASSDDYQLNTEAFF
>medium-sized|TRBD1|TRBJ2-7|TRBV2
TGTGCCAGCAGGGACAGGTACGAGCAGTACTTC
CASRDRYEQYF
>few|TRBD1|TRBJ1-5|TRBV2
TGTGCCAGCAGTGAGCAGACAGGGGGAAATCAGCCCCAGCATTTT
CASSEQTGGNQPQHF
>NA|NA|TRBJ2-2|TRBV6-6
TGTGCCAGCTGCTACCAGGGGACGAACACCGGGGAGCTGTTTTTT
CASCYQGTNTGELFF
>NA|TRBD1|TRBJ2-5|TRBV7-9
TGTGCCAGCATCCTAGGACAGGGGACCCAAGAGACCCAGTACTTC
CASILGQGTQETQYF
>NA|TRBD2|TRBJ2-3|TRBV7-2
TGTGCCAGCAGCTTATGGGGGGGGGATACGCAGTATTTT
CASSLWGGDTQYF
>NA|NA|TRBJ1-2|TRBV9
TGTGCCAGCAGCGTAGGGCAGGGGAATGGCTACACCTTC
CASSVGQGNGYTF
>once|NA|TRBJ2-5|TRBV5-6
TGTGCCAGCAGCTTACACAGGTCCCCGGGGACCCAGTACTTC
CASSLHRSPGTQYF
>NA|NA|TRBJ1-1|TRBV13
TGTGCCAGCAGCCCAAACCCCCAGTCCCTTTTCAACACTGAAGCTTTCTTT
CASSPNPQSLFNTEAFF
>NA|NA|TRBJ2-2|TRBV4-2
TGTGCCAGCAGCCAAGAATCCCAGGGGCTCGGGGAGCTGTTTTTT
CASSQESQGLGELFF